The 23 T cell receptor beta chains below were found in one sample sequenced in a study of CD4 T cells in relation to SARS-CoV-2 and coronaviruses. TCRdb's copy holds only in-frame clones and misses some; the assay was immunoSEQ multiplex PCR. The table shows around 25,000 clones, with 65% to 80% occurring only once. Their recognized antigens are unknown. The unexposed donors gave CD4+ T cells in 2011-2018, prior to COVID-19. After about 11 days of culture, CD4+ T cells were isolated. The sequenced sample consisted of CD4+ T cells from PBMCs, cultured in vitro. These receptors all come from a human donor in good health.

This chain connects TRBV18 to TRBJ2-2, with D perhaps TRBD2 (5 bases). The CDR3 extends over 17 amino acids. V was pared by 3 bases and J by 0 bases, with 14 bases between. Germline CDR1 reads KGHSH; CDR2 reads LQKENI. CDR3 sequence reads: CASSPVVGAPNTGELFF. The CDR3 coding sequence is TGTGCCAGCTCACCGGTGGTGGGAGCTCCGAACACCGGGGAGCTGTTTTTT.

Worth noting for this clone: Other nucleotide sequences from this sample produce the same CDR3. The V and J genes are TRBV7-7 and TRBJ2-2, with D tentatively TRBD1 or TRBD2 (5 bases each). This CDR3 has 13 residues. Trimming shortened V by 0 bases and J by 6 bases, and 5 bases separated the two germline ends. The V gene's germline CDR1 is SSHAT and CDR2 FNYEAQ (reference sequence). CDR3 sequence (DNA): TGTGCCAGCAGCTTAGCGGGGGCCGGGGAGCTGTTTTTT. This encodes CASSLAGAGELFF.

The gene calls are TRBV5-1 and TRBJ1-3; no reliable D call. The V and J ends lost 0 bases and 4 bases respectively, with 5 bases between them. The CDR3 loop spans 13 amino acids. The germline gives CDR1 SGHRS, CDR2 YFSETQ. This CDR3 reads CASSLDGGNTIYF. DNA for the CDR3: TGCGCCAGCAGCTTGGACGGAGGAAACACCATATATTTT.

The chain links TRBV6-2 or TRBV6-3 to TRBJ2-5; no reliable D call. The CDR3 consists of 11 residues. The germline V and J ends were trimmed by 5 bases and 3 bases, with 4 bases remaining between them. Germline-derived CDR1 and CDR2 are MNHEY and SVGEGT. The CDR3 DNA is TGTGCCAGCAGTGTAGAAGAGACCCAGTACTTC. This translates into CASSVEETQYF.

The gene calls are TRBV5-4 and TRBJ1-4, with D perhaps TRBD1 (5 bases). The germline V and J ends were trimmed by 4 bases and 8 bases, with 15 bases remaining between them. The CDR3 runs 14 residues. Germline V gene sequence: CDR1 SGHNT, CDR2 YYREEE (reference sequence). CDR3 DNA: TGTGCCAGCAGCCCCGGGGCTCTCGGGGAAAAACTGTTTTTT. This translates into CASSPGALGEKLFF.

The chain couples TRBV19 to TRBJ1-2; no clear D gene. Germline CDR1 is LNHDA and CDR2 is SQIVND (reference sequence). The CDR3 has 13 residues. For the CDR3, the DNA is TGTGCAGCCTCGGAGGGTTTAAAAGATGGCTACACCTTC. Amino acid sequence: CAASEGLKDGYTF.

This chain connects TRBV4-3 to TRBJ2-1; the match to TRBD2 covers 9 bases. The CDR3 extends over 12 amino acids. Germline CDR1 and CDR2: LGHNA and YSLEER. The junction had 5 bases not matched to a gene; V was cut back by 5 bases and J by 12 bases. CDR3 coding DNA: TGCGCCAGCAGCTCCCGGCGGGGGGGGCAGTTCTTC. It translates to CASSSRRGGQFF.

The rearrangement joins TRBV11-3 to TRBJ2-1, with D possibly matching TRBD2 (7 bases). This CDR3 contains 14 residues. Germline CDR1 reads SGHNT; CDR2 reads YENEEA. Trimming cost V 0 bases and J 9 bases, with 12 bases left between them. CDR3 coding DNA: TGTGCCAGCAGCTTAGATGGACTAGGGGGTGAGCAGTTCTTC. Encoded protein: CASSLDGLGGEQFF.

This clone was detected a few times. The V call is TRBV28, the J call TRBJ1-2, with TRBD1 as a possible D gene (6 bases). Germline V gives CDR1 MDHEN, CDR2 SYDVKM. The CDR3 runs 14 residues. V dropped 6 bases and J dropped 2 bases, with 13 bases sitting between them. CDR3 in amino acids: CASSLLQGNYGYTF. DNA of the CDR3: TGTGCCAGCAGCCTTCTTCAGGGGAACTATGGCTACACCTTC.

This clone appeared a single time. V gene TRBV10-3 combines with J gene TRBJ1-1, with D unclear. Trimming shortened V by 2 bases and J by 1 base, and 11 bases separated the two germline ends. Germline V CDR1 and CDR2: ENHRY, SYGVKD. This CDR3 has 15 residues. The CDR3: CAISEMGGPNTEAFF. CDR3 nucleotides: TGTGCCATCAGTGAGATGGGCGGACCGAACACTGAAGCTTTCTTT.

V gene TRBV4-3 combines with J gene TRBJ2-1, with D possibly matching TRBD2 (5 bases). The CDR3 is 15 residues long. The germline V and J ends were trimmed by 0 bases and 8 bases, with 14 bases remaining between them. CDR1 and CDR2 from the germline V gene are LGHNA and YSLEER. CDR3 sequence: CASSQEFFEGHEQFF. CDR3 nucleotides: TGCGCCAGCAGCCAAGAGTTCTTCGAGGGTCATGAGCAGTTCTTC.

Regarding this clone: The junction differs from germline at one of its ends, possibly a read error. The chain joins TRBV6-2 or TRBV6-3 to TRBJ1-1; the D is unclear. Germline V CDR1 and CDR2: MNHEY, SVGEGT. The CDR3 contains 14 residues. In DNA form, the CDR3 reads TGTGCCAGCAGTAGCTATAGACGGAACAATGAAGCTTTCTTT. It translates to CASSSYRRNNEAFF.

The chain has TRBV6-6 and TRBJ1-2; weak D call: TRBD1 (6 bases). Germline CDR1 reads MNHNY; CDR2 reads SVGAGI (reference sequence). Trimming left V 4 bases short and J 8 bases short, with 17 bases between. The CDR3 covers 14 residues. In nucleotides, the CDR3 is TGTGCCAGCAGTTGGAACGGACAGTCGGACGGCTACACCTTC. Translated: CASSWNGQSDGYTF.

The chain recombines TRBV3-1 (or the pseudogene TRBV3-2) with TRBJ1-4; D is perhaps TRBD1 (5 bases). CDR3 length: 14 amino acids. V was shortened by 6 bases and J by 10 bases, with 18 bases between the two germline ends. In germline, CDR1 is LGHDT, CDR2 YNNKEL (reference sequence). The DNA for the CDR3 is TGTGCCAGCAGGGGTACGGGGGGGACCCTAAAACTGTTTTTT. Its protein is CASRGTGGTLKLFF.

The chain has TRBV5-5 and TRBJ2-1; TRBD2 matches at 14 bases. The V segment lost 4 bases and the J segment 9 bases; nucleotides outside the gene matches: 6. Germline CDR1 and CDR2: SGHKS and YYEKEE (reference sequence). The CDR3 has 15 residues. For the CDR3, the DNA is TGTGCCAGCAGCGGAGGACTAGCGGGGGGAGGTGAGCAGTTCTTC. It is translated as CASSGGLAGGGEQFF.

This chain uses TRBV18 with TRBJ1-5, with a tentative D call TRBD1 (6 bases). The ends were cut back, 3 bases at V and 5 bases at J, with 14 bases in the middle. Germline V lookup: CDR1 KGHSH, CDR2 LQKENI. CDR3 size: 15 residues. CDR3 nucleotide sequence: TGTGCCAGCTCACCTATTGGGGGCGCGGATCAGCCCCAGCATTTT. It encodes CASSPIGGADQPQHF.

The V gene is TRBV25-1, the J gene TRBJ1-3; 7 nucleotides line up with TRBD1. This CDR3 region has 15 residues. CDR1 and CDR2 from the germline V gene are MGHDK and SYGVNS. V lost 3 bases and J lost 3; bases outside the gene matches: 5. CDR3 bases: TGTGCCAGCAGTGAGACGGACAGGCTTGGAAACACCATATATTTT. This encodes CASSETDRLGNTIYF.

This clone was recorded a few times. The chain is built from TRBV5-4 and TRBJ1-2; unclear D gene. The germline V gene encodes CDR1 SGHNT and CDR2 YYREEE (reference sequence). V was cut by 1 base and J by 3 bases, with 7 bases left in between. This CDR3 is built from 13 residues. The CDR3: CASSLSGHYGYTF. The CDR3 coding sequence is TGTGCCAGCAGCTTGAGCGGCCACTATGGCTACACCTTC.

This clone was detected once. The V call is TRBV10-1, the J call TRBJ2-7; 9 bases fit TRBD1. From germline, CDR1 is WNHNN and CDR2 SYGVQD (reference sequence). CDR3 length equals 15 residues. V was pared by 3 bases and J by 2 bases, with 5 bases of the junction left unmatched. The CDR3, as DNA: TGCGCCAGCAGTGAAGGGACAGGGAGAGCCTACGAGCAGTACTTC. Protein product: CASSEGTGRAYEQYF.

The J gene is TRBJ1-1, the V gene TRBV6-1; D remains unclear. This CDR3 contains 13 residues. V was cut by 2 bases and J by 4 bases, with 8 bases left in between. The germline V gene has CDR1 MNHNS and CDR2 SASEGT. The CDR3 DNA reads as TGTGCCAGCAGTGAAATATGGGCCACTGAAGCTTTCTTT. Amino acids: CASSEIWATEAFF.

In nucleotides, the CDR3 is TGTGCCAGCAGCTTGTCCTCTAGCGAAAGGGGGGCCTACAATGAGCAGTTCTTC. It yields the protein CASSLSSSERGAYNEQFF. V gene TRBV5-6 combines with J gene TRBJ2-1; D tentatively fits TRBD1 or TRBD2 (6 bases each). The CDR3 totals 18 residues. Germline lookup yields CDR1 SGHDT and CDR2 YYEEEE. Deletions cut 1 base from V and 2 bases from J, with 19 bases between. The whole variable domain, filled in from reference TRBV5-6 and TRBJ2-1, reads DAGVTQSPTHLIKTRGQQVTLRCSPKSGHDTVSWYQQALGQGPQFIFQYYEEEERQRGNFPDRFSGHQFPNYSSELNVNALLLGDSALYLCASSLSSSERGAYNEQFFGPGTRLTVL.

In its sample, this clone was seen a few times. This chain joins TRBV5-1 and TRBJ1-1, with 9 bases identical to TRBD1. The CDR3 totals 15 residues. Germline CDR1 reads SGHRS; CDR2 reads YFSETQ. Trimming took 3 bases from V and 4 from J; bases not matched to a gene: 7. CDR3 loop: CASSSTGGYGTEAFF. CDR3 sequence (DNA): TGCGCCAGCAGCTCGACAGGGGGATATGGCACTGAAGCTTTCTTT.

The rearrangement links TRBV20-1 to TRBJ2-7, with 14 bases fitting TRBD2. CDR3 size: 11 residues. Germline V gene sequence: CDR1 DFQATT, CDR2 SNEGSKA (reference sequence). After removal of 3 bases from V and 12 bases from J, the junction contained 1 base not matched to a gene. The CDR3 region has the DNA TGCAGTGCTAGGGGACTAGCGGGAGCGTACTTC. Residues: CSARGLAGAYF.